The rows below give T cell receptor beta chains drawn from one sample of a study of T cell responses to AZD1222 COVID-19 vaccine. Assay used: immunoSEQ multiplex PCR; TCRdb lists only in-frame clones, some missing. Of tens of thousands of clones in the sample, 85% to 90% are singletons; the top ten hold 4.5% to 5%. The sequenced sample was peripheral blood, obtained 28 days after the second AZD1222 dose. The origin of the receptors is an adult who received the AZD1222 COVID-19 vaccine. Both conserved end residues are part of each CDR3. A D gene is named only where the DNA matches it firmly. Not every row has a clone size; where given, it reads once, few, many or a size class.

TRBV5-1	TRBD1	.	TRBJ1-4	CASSHITGQGIIGANEKLFF	TGCGCCAGCAGCCATATTACGGGACAGGGGATTATTGGAGCTAATGAAAAACTGTTTTTT
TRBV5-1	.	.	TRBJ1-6	CASSLGIVNSPLHF	TGCGCCAGCAGCTTGGGGATTGTAAATTCACCCCTCCACTTT
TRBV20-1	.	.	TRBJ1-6	CSATDPPRLPLHF	TGCAGTGCTACTGACCCCCCCCGGTTACCCCTCCACTTT
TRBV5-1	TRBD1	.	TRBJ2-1	CASSLDPGTAYNEQFF	TGCGCCAGCAGCTTGGACCCGGGGACAGCTTACAATGAGCAGTTCTTC
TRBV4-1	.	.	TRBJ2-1	CASSQDVGYYNEQFF	TGCGCCAGCAGCCAAGATGTGGGCTACTACAATGAGCAGTTCTTC
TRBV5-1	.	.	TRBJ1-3	CASSAQGSGNTIYF	TGCGCCAGCAGCGCGCAGGGTTCTGGAAACACCATATATTTT
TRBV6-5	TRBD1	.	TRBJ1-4	CASSYSTGSAEKLFF	TGTGCCAGCAGTTACTCGACAGGGTCGGCTGAAAAACTGTTTTTT
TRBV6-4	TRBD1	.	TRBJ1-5	CASSLDRGGEQPQHF	TGTGCCAGCAGTCTGGACAGGGGAGGGGAACAGCCCCAGCATTTT
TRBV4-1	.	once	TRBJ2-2	CASSQAMGWSGELFF	TGCGCCAGCAGCCAAGCTATGGGCTGGTCCGGGGAGCTGTTTTTT
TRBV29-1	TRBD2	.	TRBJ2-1	CSGGLAYNEQFF	TGCAGCGGGGGACTAGCCTACAATGAGCAGTTCTTC
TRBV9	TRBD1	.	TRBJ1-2	CASSIPGTGGRGYTF	TGTGCCAGCAGCATTCCCGGGACAGGGGGCCGTGGCTACACCTTC
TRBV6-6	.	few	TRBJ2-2	CASSGAGGQDGELFF	TGTGCCAGCAGTGGAGCCGGGGGTCAGGACGGGGAGCTGTTTTTT
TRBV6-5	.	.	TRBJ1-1	CAVIENTEAFF	TGTGCTGTAATCGAGAACACTGAAGCTTTCTTT
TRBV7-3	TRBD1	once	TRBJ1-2	CASSSSGGAGYGYTF	TGTGCCAGCAGCTCATCAGGGGGCGCCGGCTATGGCTACACCTTC
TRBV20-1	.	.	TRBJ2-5	CSAGQETQYF	TGCAGTGCTGGGCAAGAGACCCAGTACTTC
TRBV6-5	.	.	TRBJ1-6	CASSPRPEGPLHF	TGTGCCAGCAGTCCCCGACCCGAGGGGCCCCTCCACTTT
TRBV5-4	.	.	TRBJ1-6	CASSLGTPSYNSPLHF	TGTGCCAGCAGCTTAGGGACTCCAAGTTATAATTCACCCCTCCACTTT
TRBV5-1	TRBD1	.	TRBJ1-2	CASSSQNRGHNYGYTF	TGCGCCAGCAGCTCACAAAACAGGGGGCATAACTATGGCTACACCTTC
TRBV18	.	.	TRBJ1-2	CASSPGPGNYGYTF	TGTGCCAGCTCACCGGGCCCCGGGAACTATGGCTACACCTTC